Described below is a single T cell receptor beta chain sequence and its context. In this sample, this clonotype turned up many times. Its target antigen remains unknown. No base quality values were provided; no much bigger clone lies one nucleotide off. The data were obtained in a study of Graves' ophthalmopathy and Graves' hyperthyroidism (dated by TCRdb to 2016 to 2019). Notes on the research overall: Peripheral blood was collected at initial diagnosis, prior to any treatment. To tell Graves' ophthalmopathy apart from Graves' hyperthyroidism, and to predict which patients would progress to ophthalmopathy, the study relied on TCR beta repertoire signatures. In total, under 150 blood samples were TCR-sequenced: 43 ophthalmopathy, approximately 80 hyperthyroidism and roughly 17 hyperthyroidism-to-ophthalmopathy patients. To explore V-J signatures that separate ophthalmopathy from hyperthyroidism, a discovery set of more than 95 patients was enrolled, consisting of fewer than 45 with ophthalmopathy and around 57 with stable hyperthyroidism. For independent validation, a separate cohort was made up of 18 hyperthyroidism patients plus 17 patients who later progressed from hyperthyroidism to ophthalmopathy. In roughly 6 hyperthyroidism patients, the T-cell repertoire of thyroid tissue was compared with the T-cell repertoire of blood. Following sampling, methimazole starting at 30 mg daily was administered to hyperthyroidism patients, and high-dose intravenous methylprednisolone was administered to ophthalmopathy patients. The roughly 90 discovery patients were divided at random into training and test sets in a 7:3 ratio. Broad study findings and their caveats: Most expanded thyroid clonotypes with frequency above 0.001 were also detected in blood, suggesting blood repertoires may reflect the thyroid immune response. The 13-signature model separated ophthalmopathy from stable hyperthyroidism with 85% to 90% sensitivity and around 84% specificity in cross-validation, and 80%/75% in the test set. In validation, the model predicted ophthalmopathy progression with 55% to 71% sensitivity and approximately 72% specificity; more than ten predicted patients were CT-confirmed with GO in a median of approximately 6.5 months. Sample size was not predetermined statistically, and investigators were not blinded to group allocation.

CDR1 and CDR2 (MGHDK, SYGVNS) derive from the germline V gene. The CDR3 numbers 14 residues from cysteine through phenylalanine. The DNA shown is the 42-base CDR3, in frame from base 1. V lost 6 bases and J lost 2 bases; the stretch between them is 13 bases long. Ophthalmopathy patients were characterized by moderately to severely active disease, a Clinical Activity Score of at least 3, a NOSPECS grade of at least 4, and a disease duration under 3 months. Patients with other autoimmune diseases, uncontrolled infections, pregnancy or lactation were excluded from the study. Diagnosis was based on clinical symptoms, serum thyroxine, TRAb, thyroid ultrasound and orbital computed tomography. Ficoll-Paque density gradient centrifugation was used to isolate PBMCs from 8.5 to 10 ml of fresh peripheral blood. Total RNA was extracted with Trizol reagent and quality-checked on an Agilent 2100 Bioanalyzer. For repertoire sequencing, the TCR beta CDR3 regions were amplified from RNA transcripts. HTBI primers and the Qiagen OneStep RT-PCR kit were used in a first-round RT-PCR, which was followed by a second-round multiplex PCR, size selection and purification. Sequencing of the libraries was carried out on an Illumina HiSeq2000 in paired-end mode with 100 bp reads. Per the source publication's procedure: SOAPnuke was used to process the reads, removing any read that contained adapters or uncalled bases, had a mean Phred below 15, or lacked an exact match to the constant primer or identifier. COPE v1.2.5 was used to merge high-quality paired reads. Each unique nucleotide sequence was defined as a clonotype, and clonotypes were aligned to IMGT TRB V, D and J references with MiTCR v1.1. The analysis was limited to V-J combinations with a frequency above 0.0001, which together covered over 98% of repertoires. A TCR clonal expansion and chaos score per V-J combination was defined as the ratio of F50 clonal expansion to chaos observed in the TCRdist matrix. Welch's t-statistics and random forest were used to reduce the features to some 13 V-J combinations, which were then used as input to a naive Bayes classifier. The similarity between thyroid and blood repertoires was quantified using the Morisita-Horn index. TCRdb trimmed the raw reads at Q25, called clones with MiXCR and kept productive beta chains. Rows with one shared CDR3 protein collapse into an entry with the most common genes and DNA. Clone size and V and J calls follow TCRdb, not the original study. The sample contains almost 400,000 distinct CDR3 sequences, about 17% of them found a single time. Jointly, the top ten make up roughly 1.5% of the sample.

Recombination joined TRBV25-1 with TRBJ1-1; perhaps TRBD1 is the D gene, with 5 bases matching. The material sequenced was peripheral blood. The source of this sequence is a young woman with Graves' ophthalmopathy. Donor details come from another sample of the same person, matched by shared clones. The CDR3 protein sequence reads: CASSSQVQNTEAFF. The DNA sequence is given as TGTGCCAGCAGCTCACAGGTCCAAAACACTGAAGCTTTCTTT.